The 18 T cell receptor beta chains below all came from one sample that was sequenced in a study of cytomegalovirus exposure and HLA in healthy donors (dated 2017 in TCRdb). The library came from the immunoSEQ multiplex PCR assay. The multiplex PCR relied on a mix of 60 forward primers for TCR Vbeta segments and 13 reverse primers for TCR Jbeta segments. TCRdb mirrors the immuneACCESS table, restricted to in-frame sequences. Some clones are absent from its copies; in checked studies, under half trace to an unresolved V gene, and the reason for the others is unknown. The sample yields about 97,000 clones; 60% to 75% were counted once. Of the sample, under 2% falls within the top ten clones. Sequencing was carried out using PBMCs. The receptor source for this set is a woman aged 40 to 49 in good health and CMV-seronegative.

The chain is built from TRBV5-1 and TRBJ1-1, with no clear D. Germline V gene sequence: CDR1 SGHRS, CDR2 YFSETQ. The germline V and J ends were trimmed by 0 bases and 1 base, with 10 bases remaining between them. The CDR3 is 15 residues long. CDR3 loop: CASSLEVLSNTEAFF. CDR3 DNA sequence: TGCGCCAGCAGCTTGGAAGTACTATCGAACACTGAAGCTTTCTTT. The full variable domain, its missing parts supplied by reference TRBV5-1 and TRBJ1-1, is KAGVTQTPRYLIKTRGQQVTLSCSPISGHRSVSWYQQTPGQGLQFLFEYFSETQRNKGNFPGRFSGRQFSNSRSEMNVSTLELGDSALYLCASSLEVLSNTEAFFGQGTRLTVV.

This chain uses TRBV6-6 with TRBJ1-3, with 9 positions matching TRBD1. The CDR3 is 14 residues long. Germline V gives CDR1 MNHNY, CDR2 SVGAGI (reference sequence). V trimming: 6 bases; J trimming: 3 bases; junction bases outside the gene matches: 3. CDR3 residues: CASRLTGGGNTIYF. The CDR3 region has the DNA TGTGCCAGCAGACTGACAGGGGGTGGAAACACCATATATTTT.

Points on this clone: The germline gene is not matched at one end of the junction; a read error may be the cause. This chain's CDR3 is CSSSRDTNEQFF. In nucleotides, the CDR3 is TGTTCCAGCAGCCGTGACACGAATGAGCAGTTCTTC. This sequence joins TRBV7-9 and TRBJ2-1, with D uncertain. Germline V gene lookup returns CDR1 SEHNR and CDR2 FQNEAQ (reference sequence). The CDR3 is made up of 12 amino acids. The variable domain in full, completed from reference TRBV7-9 and TRBJ2-1, reads DTGVSQNPRHKITKRGQNVTFRCDPISEHNRLYWYRQTLGQGPEFLTYFQNEAQLEKSRLLSDRFSAERPKGSFSTLEIQRTEQGDSAMYLCSSSRDTNEQFFGPGTRLTVL.

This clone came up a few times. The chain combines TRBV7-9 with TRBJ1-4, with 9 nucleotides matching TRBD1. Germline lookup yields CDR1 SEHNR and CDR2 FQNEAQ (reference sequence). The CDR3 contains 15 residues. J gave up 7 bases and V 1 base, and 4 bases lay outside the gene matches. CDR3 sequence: CASSLEGQGGEKLFF. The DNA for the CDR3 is TGTGCCAGCAGCTTAGAGGGACAGGGAGGTGAAAAACTGTTTTTT.

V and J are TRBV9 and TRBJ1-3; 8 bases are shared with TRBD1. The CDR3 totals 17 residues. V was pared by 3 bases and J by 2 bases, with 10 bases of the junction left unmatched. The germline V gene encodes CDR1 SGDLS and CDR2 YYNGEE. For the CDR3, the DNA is TGTGCCAGCAGCGAGACAGGGGACTCTCTAACTGGAAACACCATATATTTT. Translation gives CASSETGDSLTGNTIYF.

CDR3 region: CASSLTGGQGYEDSPLHF. CDR3 DNA sequence: TGTGCCAGCAGCTTAACGGGGGGACAGGGGTATGAGGATTCACCCCTCCACTTT. The chain uses TRBV7-3 and TRBJ1-6; 10 nucleotides line up with TRBD1. Germline assignment: CDR1 SGHTA and CDR2 FQGTGA. The trim removed 0 bases at V and 8 bases at J, leaving 10 bases unmatched. CDR3 length equals 18 residues.

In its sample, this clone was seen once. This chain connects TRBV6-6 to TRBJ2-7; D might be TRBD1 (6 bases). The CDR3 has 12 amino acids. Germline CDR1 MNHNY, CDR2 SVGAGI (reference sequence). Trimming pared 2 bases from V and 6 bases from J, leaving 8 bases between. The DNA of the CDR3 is TGTGCCAGCAGTTACCAGGGGTCCGAGCAGTACTTC. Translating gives CASSYQGSEQYF.

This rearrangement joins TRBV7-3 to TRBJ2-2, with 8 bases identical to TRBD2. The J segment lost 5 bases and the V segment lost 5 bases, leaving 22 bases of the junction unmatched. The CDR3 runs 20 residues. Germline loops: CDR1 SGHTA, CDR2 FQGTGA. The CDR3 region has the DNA TGTGCCAGCAGCGGAAGCCCCGGACAGCATGCGGGAGGTGTAACCGGGGAGCTGTTTTTT. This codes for CASSGSPGQHAGGVTGELFF.

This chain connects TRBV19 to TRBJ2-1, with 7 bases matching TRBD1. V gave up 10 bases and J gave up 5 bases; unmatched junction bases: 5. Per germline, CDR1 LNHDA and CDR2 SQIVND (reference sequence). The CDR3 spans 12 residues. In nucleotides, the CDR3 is TGTGCCACCCGAACAGGGGACAATGAGCAGTTCTTC. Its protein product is CATRTGDNEQFF.

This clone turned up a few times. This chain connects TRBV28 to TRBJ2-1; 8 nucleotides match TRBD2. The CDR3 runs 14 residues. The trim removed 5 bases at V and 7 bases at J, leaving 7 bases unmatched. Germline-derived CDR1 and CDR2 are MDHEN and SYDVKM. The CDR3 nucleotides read TGTGCCAGCAGTCCCGAGCGGGAGAGGAATGAGCAGTTCTTC. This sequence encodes CASSPERERNEQFF.

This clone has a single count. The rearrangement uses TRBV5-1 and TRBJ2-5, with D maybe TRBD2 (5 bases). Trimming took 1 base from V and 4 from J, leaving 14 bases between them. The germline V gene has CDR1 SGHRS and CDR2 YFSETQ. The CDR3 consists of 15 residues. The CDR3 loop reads CASSLQPGITETQYF. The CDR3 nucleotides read TGCGCCAGCAGCTTGCAGCCGGGGATAACAGAGACCCAGTACTTC.

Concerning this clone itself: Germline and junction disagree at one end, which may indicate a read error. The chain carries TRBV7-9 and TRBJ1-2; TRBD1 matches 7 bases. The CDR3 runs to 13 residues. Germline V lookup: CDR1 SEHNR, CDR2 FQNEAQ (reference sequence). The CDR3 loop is CSSSVGQNYGYTF. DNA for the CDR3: TGTTCCAGCAGCGTGGGACAGAACTATGGCTACACCTTC.

The CDR3 spells CASGLVGGGSETQYF. Written as DNA, the CDR3 is TGTGCTAGTGGTTTGGTAGGTGGAGGTAGCGAGACCCAGTACTTC. The chain is built from TRBV12-5 and TRBJ2-5; TRBD2 might be the D (5 bases). This CDR3 contains 15 residues. V lost 0 bases to trimming and J lost 5 bases, with 13 bases between them. Germline V CDR1 and CDR2: LGHNT, FRNRAP.

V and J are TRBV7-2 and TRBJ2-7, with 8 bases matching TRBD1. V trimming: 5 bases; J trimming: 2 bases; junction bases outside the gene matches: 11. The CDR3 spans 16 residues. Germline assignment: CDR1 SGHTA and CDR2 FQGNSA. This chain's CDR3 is CASSPLGDRGTYEQYF. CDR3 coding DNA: TGTGCCAGCAGCCCCCTAGGCGACAGGGGAACCTACGAGCAGTACTTC.

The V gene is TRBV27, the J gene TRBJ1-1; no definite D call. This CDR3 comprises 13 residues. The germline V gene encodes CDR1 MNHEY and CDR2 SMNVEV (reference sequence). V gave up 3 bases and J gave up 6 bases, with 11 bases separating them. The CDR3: CASSFTEQAEAFF. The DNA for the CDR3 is TGTGCCAGCAGTTTTACTGAGCAGGCTGAAGCTTTCTTT.

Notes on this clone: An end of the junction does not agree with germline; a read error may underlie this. In DNA form, the CDR3 reads TGTTCCAGCAGCTTCCCCCCAGATGAAGCTTTCTTT. Protein product: CSSSFPPDEAFF. The chain carries TRBV7-9 and TRBJ1-1; D is uncertain. The CDR3 contains 12 residues. Germline values: CDR1 SEHNR, CDR2 FQNEAQ (reference sequence).

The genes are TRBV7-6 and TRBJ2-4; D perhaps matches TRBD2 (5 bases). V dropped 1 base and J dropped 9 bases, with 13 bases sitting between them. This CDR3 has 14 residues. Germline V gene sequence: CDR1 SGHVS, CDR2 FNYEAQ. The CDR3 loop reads CASSLDGSFGIQYF. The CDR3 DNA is TGTGCCAGCAGCTTAGATGGGAGTTTCGGCATTCAGTACTTC.

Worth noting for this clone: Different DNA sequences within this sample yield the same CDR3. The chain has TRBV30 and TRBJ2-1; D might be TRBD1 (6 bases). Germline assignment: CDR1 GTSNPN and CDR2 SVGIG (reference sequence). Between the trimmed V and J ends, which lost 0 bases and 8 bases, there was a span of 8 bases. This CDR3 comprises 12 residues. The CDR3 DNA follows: TGTGCCTGGAGTGTACAGGGCTATGAGCAGTTCTTC. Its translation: CAWSVQGYEQFF. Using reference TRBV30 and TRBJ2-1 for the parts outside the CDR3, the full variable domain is SQTIHQWPATLVQPVGSPLSLECTVEGTSNPNLYWYRQAAGRGLQLLFYSVGIGQISSEVPQNLSASRPQDRQFILSSKKLLLSDSGFYLCAWSVQGYEQFFGPGTRLTVL.